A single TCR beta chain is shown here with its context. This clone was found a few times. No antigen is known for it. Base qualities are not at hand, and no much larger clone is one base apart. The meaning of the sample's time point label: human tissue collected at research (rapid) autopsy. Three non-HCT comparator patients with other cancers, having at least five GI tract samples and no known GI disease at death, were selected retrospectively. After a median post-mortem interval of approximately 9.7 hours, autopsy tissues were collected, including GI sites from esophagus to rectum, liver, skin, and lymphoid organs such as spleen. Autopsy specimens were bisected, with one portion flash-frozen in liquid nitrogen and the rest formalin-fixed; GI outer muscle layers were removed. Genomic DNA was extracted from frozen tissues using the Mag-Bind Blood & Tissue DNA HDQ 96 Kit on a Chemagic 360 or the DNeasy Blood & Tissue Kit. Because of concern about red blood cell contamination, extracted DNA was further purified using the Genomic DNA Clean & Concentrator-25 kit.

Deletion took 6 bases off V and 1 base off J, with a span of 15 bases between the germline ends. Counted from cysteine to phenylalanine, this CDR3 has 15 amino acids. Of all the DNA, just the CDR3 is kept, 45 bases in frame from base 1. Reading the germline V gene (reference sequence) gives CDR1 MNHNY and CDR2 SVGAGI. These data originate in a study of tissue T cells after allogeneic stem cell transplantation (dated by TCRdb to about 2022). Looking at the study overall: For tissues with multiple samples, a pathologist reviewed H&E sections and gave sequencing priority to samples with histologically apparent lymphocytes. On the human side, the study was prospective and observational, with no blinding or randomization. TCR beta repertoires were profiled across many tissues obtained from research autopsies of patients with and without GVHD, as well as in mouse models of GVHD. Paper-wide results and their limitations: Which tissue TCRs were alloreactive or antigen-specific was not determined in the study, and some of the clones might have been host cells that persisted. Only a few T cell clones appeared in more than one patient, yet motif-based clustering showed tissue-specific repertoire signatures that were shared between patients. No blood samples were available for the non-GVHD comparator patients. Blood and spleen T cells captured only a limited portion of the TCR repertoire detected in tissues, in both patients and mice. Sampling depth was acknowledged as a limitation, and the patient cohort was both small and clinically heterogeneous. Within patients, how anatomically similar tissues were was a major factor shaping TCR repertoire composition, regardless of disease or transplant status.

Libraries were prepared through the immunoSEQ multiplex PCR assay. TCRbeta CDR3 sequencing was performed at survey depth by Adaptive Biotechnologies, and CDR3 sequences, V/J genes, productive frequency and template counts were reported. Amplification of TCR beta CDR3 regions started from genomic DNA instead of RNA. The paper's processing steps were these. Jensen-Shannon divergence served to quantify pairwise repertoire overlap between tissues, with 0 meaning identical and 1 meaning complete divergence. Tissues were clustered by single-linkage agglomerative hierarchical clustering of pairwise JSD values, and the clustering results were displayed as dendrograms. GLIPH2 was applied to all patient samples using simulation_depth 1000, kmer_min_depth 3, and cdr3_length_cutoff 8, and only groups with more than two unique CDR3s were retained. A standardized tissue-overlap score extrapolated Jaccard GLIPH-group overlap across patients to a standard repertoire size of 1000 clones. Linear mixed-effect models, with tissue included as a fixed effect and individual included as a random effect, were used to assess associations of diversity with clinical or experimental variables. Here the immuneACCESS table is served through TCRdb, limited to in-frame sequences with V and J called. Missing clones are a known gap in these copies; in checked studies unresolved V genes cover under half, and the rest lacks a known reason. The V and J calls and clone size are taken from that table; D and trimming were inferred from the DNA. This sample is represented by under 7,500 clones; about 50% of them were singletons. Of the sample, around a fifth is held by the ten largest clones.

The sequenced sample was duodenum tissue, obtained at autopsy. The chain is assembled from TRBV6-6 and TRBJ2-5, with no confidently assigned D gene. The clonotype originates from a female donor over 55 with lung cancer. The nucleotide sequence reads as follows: TGTGCCAGCAGGACCCTTATGACAAGCCAAGAGACCCAGTACTTC. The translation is CASRTLMTSQETQYF.